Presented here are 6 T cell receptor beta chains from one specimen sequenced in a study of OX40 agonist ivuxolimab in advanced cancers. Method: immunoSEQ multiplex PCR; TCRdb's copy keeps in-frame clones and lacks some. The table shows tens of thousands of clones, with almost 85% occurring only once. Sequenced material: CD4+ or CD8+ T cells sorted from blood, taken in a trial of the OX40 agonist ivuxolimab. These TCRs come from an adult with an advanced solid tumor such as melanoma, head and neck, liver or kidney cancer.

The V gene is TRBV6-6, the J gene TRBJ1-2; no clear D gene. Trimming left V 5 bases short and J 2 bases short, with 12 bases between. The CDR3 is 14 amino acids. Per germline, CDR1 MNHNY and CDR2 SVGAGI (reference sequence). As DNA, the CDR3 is TGTGCCAGCAGTGGCGCCCGGGGAAACTATGGCTACACCTTC. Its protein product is CASSGARGNYGYTF.

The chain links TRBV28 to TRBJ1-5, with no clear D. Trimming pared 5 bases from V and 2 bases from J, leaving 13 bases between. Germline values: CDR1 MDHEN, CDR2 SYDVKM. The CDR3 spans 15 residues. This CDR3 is CASSPPPAGNQPQHF. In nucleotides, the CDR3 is TGTGCCAGCAGTCCTCCCCCTGCGGGCAATCAGCCCCAGCATTTT.

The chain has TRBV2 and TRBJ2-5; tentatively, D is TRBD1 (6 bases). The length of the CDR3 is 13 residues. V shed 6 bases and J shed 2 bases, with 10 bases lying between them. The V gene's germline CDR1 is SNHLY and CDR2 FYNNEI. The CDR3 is CASRWTVQETQYF. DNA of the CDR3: TGTGCCAGCAGATGGACAGTTCAAGAGACCCAGTACTTC.

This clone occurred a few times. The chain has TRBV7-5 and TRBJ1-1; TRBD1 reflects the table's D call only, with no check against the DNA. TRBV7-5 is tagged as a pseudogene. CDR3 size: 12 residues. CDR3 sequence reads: CARTRTGTEAFF. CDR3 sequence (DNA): TGTGCCAGAACCAGGACAGGAACTGAAGCTTTCTTT.

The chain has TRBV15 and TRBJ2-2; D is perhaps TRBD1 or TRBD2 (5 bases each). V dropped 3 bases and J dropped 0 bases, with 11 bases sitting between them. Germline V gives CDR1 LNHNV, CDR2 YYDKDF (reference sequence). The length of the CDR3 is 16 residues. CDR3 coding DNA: TGTGCCACCAGCAGGTCCGGGACCGCGAACACCGGGGAGCTGTTTTTT. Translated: CATSRSGTANTGELFF.

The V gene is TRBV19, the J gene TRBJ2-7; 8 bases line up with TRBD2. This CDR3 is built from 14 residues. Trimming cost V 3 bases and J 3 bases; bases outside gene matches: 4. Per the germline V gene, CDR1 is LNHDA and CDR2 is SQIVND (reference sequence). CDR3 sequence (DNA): TGTGCCAGTAGTATGCGGGGGGAGGTCTACGAGCAGTACTTC. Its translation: CASSMRGEVYEQYF.